These T cell receptor beta chains were read from a single sample in a study of naive and memory T cell subsets. One entry per CDR3 protein results from TCRdb running MiXCR on the UMI-ligation and nested PCR reads. The table includes approximately 90,000 distinct CDR3 sequences, about 11% detected once. Specimen: naive CD4+ T cells from blood. The source of these receptors is a human donor in good health. CDR3s include the opening cysteine and the closing phenylalanine or tryptophan. A D gene is named only where the DNA matches it firmly. Size tells how often a clone was seen (once, few, many) or the class of an expanded clone, and some rows leave it out.

once | TRBJ2-6 | NA | TRBV6-2/TRBV6-3 | 19 | TGTGCCAGCAGCCCCTACGAGACACTGGTCTGGAGTGGGGCCAACGTCCTGACTTTC | CASSPYETLVWSGANVLTF
few | TRBJ2-1 | TRBD1 | TRBV2 | 15 | TGTGCCAGCAGTGCACAGGGGGCCACCTACAATGAGCAGTTCTTC | CASSAQGATYNEQFF
many | TRBJ2-5 | TRBD2 | TRBV2 | 16 | TGTGCCAGCAGGCCCACCCAAAGGCGGGGGTTTGAGACCCAGTACTTC | CASRPTQRRGFETQYF
NA | TRBJ2-1 | NA | TRBV4-2 | 15 | TGTGCCAGCAGCCAAGGAGCGGGCTTAATCAATGAGCAGTTCTTC | CASSQGAGLINEQFF
NA | TRBJ2-7 | TRBD2 | TRBV4-3 | 14 | TGCGCCAGCAGCCAAGTAGCGGGAGAGGGCGAGCAGTACTTC | CASSQVAGEGEQYF
many | TRBJ2-2 | NA | TRBV20-1 | 14 | TGCAGTGCTAGTCGGTATATGAACACCGGGGAGCTGTTTTTT | CSASRYMNTGELFF
NA | TRBJ1-2 | TRBD1 | TRBV9 | 15 | TGTGCCAGCAGCCCCCGGGACAGGGCCGACTATGGCTACACCTTC | CASSPRDRADYGYTF
NA | TRBJ2-7 | TRBD1 | TRBV20-1 | 14 | TGCAGTGCTAGAGGAGCCGCCGGACAGGGCGAGCAGTACTTC | CSARGAAGQGEQYF
NA | TRBJ2-7 | TRBD2 | TRBV7-3 | 16 | TGTGCCAGCAGCTTTGCCGGGACTAGCGGGAGTGGCGAGCAGTACTTC | CASSFAGTSGSGEQYF
NA | TRBJ2-1 | NA | TRBV20-1 | 15 | TGCAGTGCTTCCAGGGGATTAGCGGTTAACAAAGAGCAGTTCTTC | CSASRGLAVNKEQFF
many | TRBJ2-3 | NA | TRBV20-1 | 14 | TGCAGTGCTAGATGGCGACAGGGCACAGATACGCAGTATTTT | CSARWRQGTDTQYF
NA | TRBJ2-1 | NA | TRBV29-1 | 15 | TGCAGCGTTGAAGGCGGGACAGAACTCTACAATGAGCAGTTCTTC | CSVEGGTELYNEQFF
NA | TRBJ2-1 | TRBD2 | TRBV6-2/TRBV6-3 | 15 | TGTGCCAGCTCAAACGGGGGGGGCTCAAACAATGAGCAGTTCTTC | CASSNGGGSNNEQFF
few | TRBJ1-2 | NA | TRBV12-3/TRBV12-4 | 15 | TGTGCCAGCAGACCCTGGAGCGGAGCGGGCTATGGCTACACCTTC | CASRPWSGAGYGYTF
many | TRBJ2-7 | NA | TRBV10-2 | 14 | TGCGCCAGCAGTGAGCTAGGGCGGTCCTACGAGCAGTACTTC | CASSELGRSYEQYF
NA | TRBJ2-7 | NA | TRBV27 | 12 | TGTGCCAGCAGTTCCCGAGGGCGCGAGCAGTACTTC | CASSSRGREQYF
few | TRBJ2-3 | NA | TRBV24-1 | 15 | TGTGCCACCAGTGATTTGCGTGACAGCACAGATACGCAGTATTTT | CATSDLRDSTDTQYF
NA | TRBJ1-1 | NA | TRBV20-1 | 16 | TGCAGTGCTCATTCTACGAGGCGACTGCTGAACACTGAAGCTTTCTTT | CSAHSTRRLLNTEAFF
NA | TRBJ2-6 | NA | TRBV4-2 | 16 | TGTGCCAGCAGCCAAGATTTTGCCTCTGGGGCCAACGTCCTGACTTTC | CASSQDFASGANVLTF
NA | TRBJ2-4 | TRBD1 | TRBV20-1 | 12 | TGCAGTGCAAACCACAGGGGAAACATTCAGTACTTC | CSANHRGNIQYF
NA | TRBJ2-1 | TRBD2 | TRBV30 | 18 | TGTGCCTGGAGTGCATCTAGGACTAGCGCGAGCTCCTACAATGAGCAGTTCTTC | CAWSASRTSASSYNEQFF
NA | TRBJ2-7 | NA | TRBV28 | 12 | TGTGCCAGCAGTACCCCCCCCCTCGAGCAGTACTTC | CASSTPPLEQYF
few | TRBJ1-4 | NA | TRBV5-4 | 14 | TGTGCCAGCAGCTTGCCCCCTCCCCACATAAAACTGTTTTTT | CASSLPPPHIKLFF
few | TRBJ2-2 | NA | TRBV6-5 | 16 | TGTGCCAGCAGTTACTCACCCAGTGGAGTTACCGGGGAGCTGTTTTTT | CASSYSPSGVTGELFF
few | TRBJ1-2 | NA | TRBV5-1 | 16 | TGCGCCAGCAGCATCACGACCTCCTCCGGGTACTATGGCTACACCTTC | CASSITTSSGYYGYTF
many | TRBJ2-7 | NA | TRBV15 | 15 | TGTGCCACCAGCAGAGCTACTAGTAGAGGGGGCGAGCAGTACTTC | CATSRATSRGGEQYF
NA | TRBJ1-6 | NA | TRBV30 | 13 | TGTGCCTGGAGACTACAACCCAATTCACCCCTCCACTTT | CAWRLQPNSPLHF
few | TRBJ1-2 | TRBD1 | TRBV30 | 14 | TGTGCCTGGAGTAGGCAGAGGACAGGGAGCGGCTACACCTTC | CAWSRQRTGSGYTF
NA | TRBJ2-4 | NA | TRBV29-1 | 12 | TGCAGCGTTGTAAGGGGTTCCGACATTCAGTACTTC | CSVVRGSDIQYF
NA | TRBJ2-2 | TRBD1 | TRBV7-2 | 16 | TGTGCCAGCAGCCCCGGACAGGGAGCGAACACCGGGGAGCTGTTTTTT | CASSPGQGANTGELFF
NA | TRBJ1-1 | NA | TRBV6-2/TRBV6-3 | 13 | TGTGCCAGCAGCAACGGGATTAACACTGAAGCTTTCTTT | CASSNGINTEAFF
NA | TRBJ1-3 | NA | TRBV20-1 | 13 | TGCAGTGCCTCTGGTACCTCTGGAAACACCATATATTTT | CSASGTSGNTIYF
NA | TRBJ1-6 | NA | TRBV4-3 | 16 | TGCGCCAGCAGCCGGGAGAGGGAGCACGATAATTCACCCCTCCACTTT | CASSREREHDNSPLHF
few | TRBJ1-1 | NA | TRBV6-2/TRBV6-3 | 12 | TGTGCCAGCACTTCATCGACCACTGAAGCTTTCTTT | CASTSSTTEAFF
many | TRBJ2-3 | TRBD2 | TRBV4-2 | 17 | TGTGCCAGCAGCCACGGGGCTAGCGGGAGTAACACAGATACGCAGTATTTT | CASSHGASGSNTDTQYF
many | TRBJ2-3 | TRBD2 | TRBV7-6 | 15 | TGTGCCAGCAGCTCGGGACTAGATCTCACAGATACGCAGTATTTT | CASSSGLDLTDTQYF
few | TRBJ1-1 | TRBD1 | TRBV10-3 | 16 | TGTGCCATCAGTGAGTCGACGGGGAGGGGGCCTACTGAAGCTTTCTTT | CAISESTGRGPTEAFF
many | TRBJ2-3 | TRBD2 | TRBV5-5 | 17 | TGTGCCAGCAGCCGGGGACTAGCGGGAGGATACACAGATACGCAGTATTTT | CASSRGLAGGYTDTQYF
few | TRBJ2-3 | NA | TRBV7-8 | 16 | TGTGCCAGCAGCTTAGTCGGACTTACCAACACAGATACGCAGTATTTT | CASSLVGLTNTDTQYF
many | TRBJ2-7 | NA | TRBV11-2 | 15 | TGTGCCAGCAGAGCTTATCAGCAGGGGACCTACGAGCAGTGCTTC | CASRAYQQGTYEQCF
NA | TRBJ2-7 | NA | TRBV18 | 15 | TGTGCCAGCTCACCAAGTGTCCCGGGGGCCTACGAGCAGTACTTC | CASSPSVPGAYEQYF
many | TRBJ2-7 | TRBD1 | TRBV18 | 13 | TGTGCCAGCTCACCCGGACAGGGGATCGAGCAGTACTTC | CASSPGQGIEQYF
few | TRBJ2-1 | TRBD2 | TRBV12-3/TRBV12-4 | 15 | TGTGCCAGCACTAAACTAGCGGGAGGTTACAATGAGCAGTTCTTC | CASTKLAGGYNEQFF
NA | TRBJ2-3 | TRBD1 | TRBV13 | 15 | TGTGCCAGCAGCCGACCAGGGGGCTACACAGATACGCAGTATTTT | CASSRPGGYTDTQYF
many | TRBJ2-3 | NA | TRBV29-1 | 13 | TGCAGCGTTGACGGGGAGGCCACAGATACGCAGTATTTT | CSVDGEATDTQYF
many | TRBJ2-1 | NA | TRBV20-1 | 13 | TGCAGTGCCTGGGGGGGCACTCACAATGAGCAGTTCTTC | CSAWGGTHNEQFF
many | TRBJ2-2 | NA | TRBV27 | 12 | TGTGCCAGCAGTCGAAACACCGGGGAGCTGTTTTTT | CASSRNTGELFF
NA | TRBJ1-3 | NA | TRBV4-2 | 15 | TGTGCCAGCAGCCAAGTAGCCGGCTCTGGAAACACCATATATTTT | CASSQVAGSGNTIYF
few | TRBJ2-7 | NA | TRBV6-2/TRBV6-3 | 12 | TGTGCCACCCACGACAGGATCTACGAGCAGTACTTC | CATHDRIYEQYF
few | TRBJ1-3 | NA | TRBV7-7 | 14 | TGTGCCAGCAGCCCAACACACTCTGGAAACACCATATATTTT | CASSPTHSGNTIYF
NA | TRBJ2-7 | NA | TRBV28 | 14 | TGTGCCAGCAGTTTGACTAGGATCGGGAACGAGCAGTACTTC | CASSLTRIGNEQYF
many | TRBJ2-1 | NA | TRBV5-6 | 14 | TGTGCCAGCAGCTTTAGATCTACCTACAATGAGCAGTTCTTC | CASSFRSTYNEQFF
NA | TRBJ1-3 | TRBD1 | TRBV2 | 14 | TGTGCCAGTCAACGGGACAGCTCTGGAAACACCATATATTTT | CASQRDSSGNTIYF
NA | TRBJ2-1 | TRBD2 | TRBV10-3 | 14 | TGTGCCATCAGTGAACCCGGGACTAGCGGCGAGCAGTTCTTC | CAISEPGTSGEQFF
many | TRBJ2-7 | NA | TRBV28 | 13 | TGTGCCAGCTCTCCCCCGGCACCCTACGAGCAGTACTTC | CASSPPAPYEQYF